Listed here are 11 T cell receptor beta chains from one sample, sequenced in a study of breast tumors, draining lymph nodes, adjacent tissues. Samples came from axillary lymph nodes draining the breast cancer. One entry per CDR3 protein results from TCRdb running MiXCR on the multiplex PCR reads. In the table there are some 230,000 distinct CDR3 sequences, nearly 35% of which are singletons. Sequencing used axillary lymph node tissue. The receptors stem from a female donor with breast cancer. Some clones in this sample may be carry-over from other donors' samples.

This clonotype was counted many times. The V call is TRBV20-1, the J call TRBJ1-6, with D uncertain. CDR1 and CDR2 (germline): DFQATT, SNEGSKA (reference sequence). There are 13 residues in the CDR3. Between the trimmed V and J ends, which lost 1 base and 4 bases, there was a span of 5 bases. The CDR3, as DNA: TGCAGTGCTAGAGGCGGATATAATTCACCCCTCCACTTT. This translates into CSARGGYNSPLHF.

This clonotype came up many times. The CDR3 DNA sequence: TGTGCCATCAGTGAGTTCAGGGGCCTTAACACTGAAGCTTTCTTT. Protein sequence: CAISEFRGLNTEAFF. V is TRBV10-3 and J is TRBJ1-1, with a weak D call TRBD1 (6 bases). The V end lost 1 base, the J end lost 2 bases, and 11 bases lay between the germline ends. Germline V gene lookup returns CDR1 ENHRY and CDR2 SYGVKD. The CDR3 spans 15 residues.

This clonotype was found many times. The chain has TRBV9 and TRBJ2-1; 10 bases line up with TRBD2. With 1 base clipped from V and 6 bases from J, the junction kept 7 bases outside the gene matches. From germline, CDR1 is SGDLS and CDR2 YYNGEE. The CDR3 extends over 16 amino acids. The CDR3 loop is CASSVLVAGGGNEQFF. For the CDR3, the DNA is TGTGCCAGCAGCGTATTGGTAGCGGGAGGAGGCAATGAGCAGTTCTTC.

This clonotype was counted at least ten times. The chain has TRBV12-3 or TRBV12-4 and TRBJ2-1; D remains ambiguous. V dropped 5 bases and J dropped 11 bases, with 10 bases sitting between them. The CDR3 length is 11 residues. CDR3 sequence (DNA): TGTGCCAGCAGTCCCTTGGCTAAGCAGTTCTTC. Translated, it gives CASSPLAKQFF.

This clonotype came up many times. The J gene is TRBJ2-1, the V gene TRBV7-6; 13 bases are shared with TRBD2. CDR1 is SGHVS and CDR2 is FNYEAQ in the germline V gene. The CDR3 contains 15 residues. The junction had 7 bases not matched to a gene; V was cut back by 4 bases and J by 10 bases. CDR3 sequence reads: CASSSRTSGSSEQFF. DNA of the CDR3: TGTGCCAGCAGCTCGAGGACTAGCGGGAGTTCGGAGCAGTTCTTC.

This clonotype came up many times. The chain couples TRBV2 to TRBJ2-1; TRBD2 agrees at 10 bases. The CDR3 loop spans 15 amino acids. The germline V gene has CDR1 SNHLY and CDR2 FYNNEI. V gave up 2 bases and J gave up 4 bases; unmatched junction bases: 2. The CDR3 DNA reads TGTGCCAGCAGTGAAAGCGGGAGGGAATACAATGAGCAGTTCTTC. Translated, it gives CASSESGREYNEQFF.

The rearrangement uses TRBV27 and TRBJ1-6; TRBD1 matches 8 bases. Germline trimming cut 5 bases from V and 0 bases from J; bases unmatched to any gene: 9. Germline lookup yields CDR1 MNHEY and CDR2 SMNVEV (reference sequence). The CDR3 covers 18 residues. The CDR3 bases are TGTGCCAGCAGTCTCCGGGGACAGGAGAGCTCCTATAATTCACCCCTCCACTTT. Its protein product is CASSLRGQESSYNSPLHF.

This clonotype was detected many times. V gene TRBV6-1 combines with J gene TRBJ1-2; D is ambiguous. The CDR3 consists of 11 residues. The germline V gene has CDR1 MNHNS and CDR2 SASEGT. V was shortened by 6 bases and J by 4 bases, with 6 bases between the two germline ends. CDR3 residues: CASRAIYGYTF. In DNA, the CDR3 is TGTGCCAGCAGAGCTATCTATGGCTACACCTTC.

This clonotype came up a few times. This may come from a read error, since a much larger clone is one base off. The chain couples TRBV29-1 to TRBJ2-7; maybe TRBD1 (5 bases). The CDR3 covers 13 residues. The germline gives CDR1 SQVTM, CDR2 ANQGSEA. CDR3 DNA: TGCAGCATGCTGACAGCCAACTCCTGCGAGCAGTACTTC. Its translation is CSMLTANSCEQYF.

This clonotype was detected many times. V and J are TRBV2 and TRBJ2-3; D gene uncertain. CDR3 length: 16 amino acids. CDR1 and CDR2 from the germline V gene are SNHLY and FYNNEI. The V and J ends lost 0 bases and 0 bases respectively, with 10 bases between them. The CDR3 protein is CASSEALLISTDTQYF. In DNA form, the CDR3 reads TGTGCCAGCAGTGAAGCGCTCCTGATTAGCACAGATACGCAGTATTTT.

This clonotype was observed a handful of times. This may come from a read error, since a much larger clone is one base off. This sequence joins TRBV20-1 and TRBJ2-1; 9 nucleotides line up with TRBD2. Germline CDR1 and CDR2: DFQATT and SNEGSKA (reference sequence). The CDR3 extends over 12 amino acids. The CDR3 here is CSAETQREEPFF. CDR3 in DNA: TGCAGTGCCGAGACCCAGCGGGAGGAGCCGTTCTTC.